The T cell receptor beta chain described here comes from a study of technical replicates of blood from a handful of donors. Germline-derived CDR1 and CDR2 are MNHNY and SVGAGI (reference sequence). V lost 0 bases to trimming and J lost 9 bases, with 9 bases between them. CDR3 size: 13 residues. Generated by immunoSEQ multiplex PCR, the TCRdb table keeps only in-frame clones and is missing some. The data contain about 97,000 clones, about 95% of them singletons. The rearrangement joins TRBV6-6 to TRBJ1-5; no clear D gene. This receptor was identified in a human donor in good health. Sequencing input: T cells isolated from PBMCs. DNA of the CDR3: TGTGCCAGCAGTTACTCGATAGTCCTGCCCCAGCATTTT. As protein: CASSYSIVLPQHF.